Listed below are T cell receptor beta chains from one sample, sequenced in a study of cytotoxic CD8 clonotypes in ibrutinib-treated CLL. The repertoire was sequenced with immunoSEQ multiplex PCR; TCRdb's copy has only in-frame clones and lacks some. The sample contains about 250,000 clones, roughly 70% of which appear only once. The starting material was PBMCs, obtained after 24 months of ibrutinib treatment. The receptors were gathered from a human donor with chronic lymphocytic leukemia. Each CDR3 is given with its conserved first and last residue. Fields, in order: J gene, V gene, clone size, D gene, CDR3 protein, CDR3 DNA. The D gene is left open where the match is weak. Size is omitted from some rows. Given values are once, few, many or a class for expanded clones.

J: TRBJ2-7
V: TRBV19
size: once
D: NA
CDR3: CASSIDSQVSYEQYF
DNA: TGTGCCAGTAGTATAGATTCGCAGGTCTCCTACGAGCAGTACTTC

J: TRBJ2-7
V: TRBV6-6
size: few
D: TRBD2
CDR3: CASSYGAGLYEQYF
DNA: TGTGCCAGCAGTTACGGAGCGGGGCTCTACGAGCAGTACTTC

J: TRBJ2-7
V: TRBV5-1
size: NA
D: TRBD1
CDR3: CASSLGQGAREQYF
DNA: TGCGCCAGCAGCTTGGGGCAGGGGGCAAGGGAGCAGTACTTC

J: TRBJ1-2
V: TRBV28
size: NA
D: NA
CDR3: CASIVGGSDYGYTF
DNA: TGTGCCAGCATCGTGGGAGGTTCGGACTATGGCTACACCTTC

J: TRBJ2-1
V: TRBV5-1
size: NA
D: TRBD2
CDR3: CASRIDTGGSGEQFF
DNA: TGCGCCAGCAGAATAGACACGGGAGGTTCCGGTGAGCAGTTCTTC

J: TRBJ2-5
V: TRBV18
size: once
D: NA
CDR3: CASWSGGETQYF
DNA: TGTGCCAGCTGGAGTGGGGGTGAGACCCAGTACTTC

J: TRBJ2-5
V: TRBV9
size: NA
D: TRBD2
CDR3: CASSVAVAGGLKGQETQYF
DNA: TGTGCCAGCAGCGTAGCGGTAGCGGGAGGTCTAAAGGGACAAGAGACCCAATACTTC

J: TRBJ2-7
V: TRBV28
size: NA
D: TRBD1
CDR3: CASSTRDRVIDEQYF
DNA: TGTGCCAGCAGTACCCGGGACAGGGTTATCGACGAGCAGTACTTC

J: TRBJ1-3
V: TRBV9
size: NA
D: NA
CDR3: CASSVVHNRWGGNTIYF
DNA: TGTGCCAGCAGCGTAGTTCACAATCGTTGGGGCGGAAACACCATATATTTT

J: TRBJ2-2
V: TRBV5-6
size: NA
D: NA
CDR3: CASSRGRYTGELFF
DNA: TGTGCCAGCAGCCGAGGACGTTACACCGGGGAGCTGTTTTTT

J: TRBJ2-7
V: TRBV29-1
size: NA
D: NA
CDR3: CSVVKGTAYEQYF
DNA: TGCAGCGTAGTTAAAGGGACGGCCTACGAGCAGTACTTC

J: TRBJ1-2
V: TRBV5-1
size: NA
D: TRBD1
CDR3: CASSRTARTGSSGYTF
DNA: TGCGCCAGCAGCCGCACCGCCCGGACAGGGTCTAGTGGCTACACCTTC

J: TRBJ2-3
V: TRBV25-1
size: NA
D: NA
CDR3: CASSGRASTDTQYF
DNA: TGTGCCAGCAGTGGCAGGGCGAGCACAGATACGCAGTATTTT

J: TRBJ1-1
V: TRBV6-6
size: NA
D: TRBD1
CDR3: CASSSGQGMEAFF
DNA: TGTGCCAGCAGTTCCGGACAGGGAATGGAAGCTTTCTTT

J: TRBJ2-5
V: TRBV18
size: NA
D: TRBD1
CDR3: CASSSQDREETQYF
DNA: TGTGCCAGCTCATCTCAGGACAGGGAAGAGACCCAGTACTTC

J: TRBJ1-2
V: TRBV18
size: few
D: NA
CDR3: CASSPGDGYGYTF
DNA: TGTGCCAGCTCACCTGGTGACGGCTATGGCTACACCTTC

J: TRBJ2-7
V: TRBV9
size: NA
D: TRBD2
CDR3: CASSVDGRTYEQYF
DNA: TGTGCCAGCAGCGTAGACGGGAGGACCTACGAGCAGTACTTC

J: TRBJ2-1
V: TRBV7-2
size: few
D: TRBD2
CDR3: CASRRNGLAGDYNEQFF
DNA: TGTGCCAGCAGACGAAACGGACTAGCGGGAGACTACAATGAGCAGTTCTTC

J: TRBJ2-2
V: TRBV18
size: NA
D: NA
CDR3: CASHEPGELFF
DNA: TGTGCCAGCCACGAGCCCGGGGAGCTGTTTTTT

J: TRBJ1-1
V: TRBV19
size: few
D: NA
CDR3: CASSRGMSEAFF
DNA: TGTGCCAGTAGTCGGGGCATGTCTGAAGCTTTCTTT

J: TRBJ1-4
V: TRBV19
size: NA
D: NA
CDR3: CASKASGPATNEKLFF
DNA: TGTGCCAGTAAAGCTTCGGGGCCCGCAACTAATGAAAAACTGTTTTTT

J: TRBJ1-2
V: TRBV19
size: NA
D: NA
CDR3: CASSIGTGNLGGYTF
DNA: TGTGCCAGTAGTATAGGAACAGGGAATCTGGGCGGCTACACCTTC

J: TRBJ2-5
V: TRBV7-9
size: NA
D: TRBD2
CDR3: CASSFVSGGETQYF
DNA: TGTGCCAGCAGCTTTGTTTCGGGAGGAGAGACCCAGTACTTC

J: TRBJ1-6
V: TRBV5-1
size: once
D: NA
CDR3: CASSLDLGLGYSPLHF
DNA: TGCGCCAGCAGCTTGGACTTGGGATTGGGGTATTCACCCCTCCACTTT

J: TRBJ2-7
V: TRBV9
size: NA
D: TRBD1
CDR3: CASSVRQGVDDEQYF
DNA: TGTGCCAGCAGCGTACGGCAGGGGGTAGATGACGAGCAGTACTTC

J: TRBJ1-1
V: TRBV19
size: NA
D: NA
CDR3: CASRQSTEAFF
DNA: TGTGCCAGTAGACAAAGCACTGAAGCTTTCTTT

J: TRBJ2-7
V: TRBV7-3
size: once
D: TRBD2
CDR3: CASSSSTGLAAAHSYEQYF
DNA: TGTGCCAGCAGCTCATCTACGGGACTAGCGGCAGCCCATTCCTACGAGCAGTACTTC

J: TRBJ2-7
V: TRBV9
size: NA
D: NA
CDR3: CASSVGGYEQYF
DNA: TGTGCCAGCAGCGTAGGTGGCTACGAGCAGTACTTC

J: TRBJ1-1
V: TRBV27
size: few
D: NA
CDR3: CASKVEVASMNTEAFF
DNA: TGTGCCAGCAAAGTCGAGGTGGCAAGCATGAACACTGAAGCTTTCTTT

J: TRBJ2-7
V: TRBV25-1
size: NA
D: NA
CDR3: CASSELAGQGRNEQYF
DNA: TGTGCCAGCAGTGAATTAGCGGGACAGGGAAGAAACGAGCAGTACTTC

J: TRBJ2-7
V: TRBV6-6
size: NA
D: TRBD1
CDR3: CASTGQGDFYEQYF
DNA: TGTGCCAGCACGGGACAGGGGGACTTCTACGAGCAGTACTTC

J: TRBJ1-1
V: TRBV28
size: NA
D: NA
CDR3: CASIPGDLNTEAFF
DNA: TGTGCCAGCATCCCGGGAGATCTGAACACTGAAGCTTTCTTT

J: TRBJ1-1
V: TRBV9
size: few
D: NA
CDR3: CASSVDNSIAFF
DNA: TGTGCCAGCAGCGTAGATAACAGCATAGCTTTCTTT

J: TRBJ1-5
V: TRBV19
size: once
D: NA
CDR3: CASSRVEQPQHF
DNA: TGTGCCAGTAGTAGGGTAGAGCAGCCCCAGCATTTT

J: TRBJ2-3
V: TRBV27
size: NA
D: NA
CDR3: CASSFGGTADTQYF
DNA: TGTGCCAGCAGTTTCGGCGGGACGGCAGATACGCAGTATTTT

J: TRBJ1-1
V: TRBV19
size: NA
D: NA
CDR3: CASTERTGYTEAFF
DNA: TGTGCCAGTACGGAACGGACGGGGTACACTGAAGCTTTCTTT

J: TRBJ2-7
V: TRBV9
size: NA
D: NA
CDR3: CASSVAQGGTYEQYF
DNA: TGTGCCAGCAGCGTAGCGCAGGGTGGAACCTACGAGCAGTACTTC

J: TRBJ2-5
V: TRBV5-4
size: NA
D: NA
CDR3: CASSYGALGYQETQYF
DNA: TGTGCCAGCAGCTACGGGGCTTTGGGGTACCAAGAGACCCAGTACTTC

J: TRBJ2-2
V: TRBV2
size: NA
D: TRBD1
CDR3: CASSHRMRQGGHGELFF
DNA: TGTGCCAGCAGTCACCGTATGAGACAGGGGGGGCACGGGGAGCTGTTTTTT

J: TRBJ2-2
V: TRBV30
size: NA
D: NA
CDR3: CAWRSVRGHTGELFF
DNA: TGTGCCTGGAGAAGTGTTAGAGGGCACACCGGGGAGCTGTTTTTT

J: TRBJ1-5
V: TRBV27
size: NA
D: TRBD1
CDR3: CASSLTGNQPQHF
DNA: TGTGCCAGCAGTTTGACAGGGAATCAGCCCCAGCATTTT

J: TRBJ2-1
V: TRBV10-1
size: NA
D: NA
CDR3: CASSESTLNNEQFF
DNA: TGCGCCAGCAGTGAGAGCACACTTAACAATGAGCAGTTCTTC

J: TRBJ2-1
V: TRBV7-9
size: few
D: TRBD2
CDR3: CAGGLAGINEQFF
DNA: TGTGCCGGGGGACTAGCGGGGATCAATGAGCAGTTCTTC

J: TRBJ2-7
V: TRBV6-1
size: NA
D: NA
CDR3: CASSEATYEQYF
DNA: TGTGCCAGCAGTGAAGCCACCTACGAGCAGTACTTC

J: TRBJ2-5
V: TRBV29-1
size: few
D: NA
CDR3: CSVVVTGEGTQYF
DNA: TGCAGCGTTGTCGTGACAGGGGAGGGAACCCAGTACTTC

J: TRBJ1-2
V: TRBV28
size: once
D: NA
CDR3: CASSLEALYGYTF
DNA: TGTGCCAGCAGTTTAGAGGCCCTCTATGGCTACACCTTC

J: TRBJ2-7
V: TRBV7-3
size: NA
D: TRBD2
CDR3: CASSLIVAGDYEQYF
DNA: TGTGCCAGCAGCTTAATAGTCGCGGGGGACTACGAGCAGTACTTC

J: TRBJ2-7
V: TRBV9
size: NA
D: NA
CDR3: CASSVGNNQVEQYF
DNA: TGTGCCAGCAGCGTAGGTAACAACCAGGTCGAGCAGTACTTC

J: TRBJ2-1
V: TRBV9
size: NA
D: TRBD2
CDR3: CASSVAGTSGNEQFF
DNA: TGTGCCAGCAGCGTAGCTGGGACTAGCGGGAATGAGCAGTTCTTC

J: TRBJ2-1
V: TRBV28
size: NA
D: NA
CDR3: CASSPGSEWNNEQFF
DNA: TGTGCCAGCAGTCCCGGGAGTGAGTGGAACAATGAGCAGTTCTTC

J: TRBJ1-4
V: TRBV11-3
size: NA
D: TRBD1
CDR3: CASSCNKGLQGANEKLFF
DNA: TGTGCCAGCAGCTGTAATAAGGGCCTCCAGGGGGCTAATGAAAAACTGTTTTTT

J: TRBJ1-1
V: TRBV18
size: NA
D: NA
CDR3: CASSPLGAGGTMNTEAFF
DNA: TGTGCCAGCTCGCCCCTTGGGGCCGGGGGTACAATGAACACTGAAGCTTTCTTT

J: TRBJ2-1
V: TRBV7-7
size: NA
D: NA
CDR3: CASSWDSTTEQFF
DNA: TGTGCTAGCAGCTGGGACTCCACAACGGAGCAGTTCTTC

J: TRBJ2-3
V: TRBV6-5
size: NA
D: NA
CDR3: CASSWSADGDTQYF
DNA: TGTGCCAGCAGTTGGTCGGCTGATGGAGATACGCAGTATTTT

J: TRBJ2-7
V: TRBV14
size: NA
D: NA
CDR3: CASSYGRAGGYEQYF
DNA: TGTGCCAGCAGCTATGGCCGGGCGGGTGGCTACGAGCAGTACTTC

J: TRBJ2-5
V: TRBV28
size: NA
D: TRBD2
CDR3: CASSSLAGGGETQYF
DNA: TGTGCCAGCAGTTCCCTTGCCGGCGGGGGAGAGACCCAGTACTTC

J: TRBJ2-7
V: TRBV6-6
size: NA
D: TRBD1
CDR3: CASSYPDRGYYEQYF
DNA: TGTGCCAGCAGTTACCCGGACAGGGGATACTACGAGCAGTACTTC